Included here is one TCR beta chain sequence, with context. Its antigen is as yet unknown. PCR was performed using 60 Vbeta and 13 Jbeta primers. This table comes from immunoSEQ multiplex PCR, and its TCRdb copy is limited to in-frame clones, with some not included. The repertoire consists of 110,000 or so clones, with 70% to 85% occurring once and the leading ten covering roughly 9.8%. These data come from a study of cytomegalovirus exposure and HLA in healthy donors. Across the study: Out of 150 million to 200 million T cells, an earlier analysis found more than 95 million unique TCR beta sequences in total.

Germline V gene data show CDR1 as SGHDT and CDR2 as YYEEEE. V lost 4 bases to trimming and J lost 5 bases; unmatched junction nucleotides: 7. The CDR3 has 15 amino acids. Findings and limits, study-wide: When a later analysis compared HLA-associated TCR beta chains with equally common others, the HLA-associated chains turned out to be more clonally expanded and to have lower generation probabilities. Rare sequences made up most TCRs, while some public TCRs were found in many donors.

The chain uses TRBV5-6 and TRBJ1-2; TRBD1 aligns across 11 bases. Sample: PBMCs. The sequence was obtained from a man between 35 and 55 years old in good health and CMV-seropositive. CDR3 sequence reads: CASSPWTGGFYGYTF. For the CDR3, the DNA is TGTGCCAGCAGCCCGTGGACAGGGGGCTTTTATGGCTACACCTTC.